This T cell receptor (beta chain) stems from a study of molecular identifiers for immune sequencing clone quantification. The study, taken as a whole, reports: Shared barcodes on identical TCR molecules could underestimate the sizes of highly expanded clones. The study reportedly detected spiked Jurkat TCR RNA from one cell among approximately 1 million naive cells. Over 97% of effector molecules, yet under 1% of naive-cell molecules, were held by clones above 20 RNA copies.

This clonotype was found a few times. Its antigen is not identified. The CDR3 contains 13 residues. V was shortened by 5 bases and J by 4 bases, with 9 bases between the two germline ends. From the PCR reads, TCRdb called clonotypes with MiXCR, one entry per CDR3 protein. Among 20,000 or so distinct CDR3 sequences listed, 20% to 25% were seen once. This TCR was sampled from a human donor in good health. Some libraries in this study had Jurkat cell RNA spiked in. The rearrangement links TRBV12-3 or TRBV12-4 to TRBJ2-1; D is unresolved. Sequencing was carried out using naive CD8+ T cells from blood, with Jurkat cell RNA spiked in. Subset specified: FACS-sorted CD8+CD4-CCR7+CD45RA+ naive T cells. DNA for the CDR3: TGTGCCAGCAGTCAAAGGGTATACAATGAGCAGTTCTTC. This translates into CASSQRVYNEQFF.